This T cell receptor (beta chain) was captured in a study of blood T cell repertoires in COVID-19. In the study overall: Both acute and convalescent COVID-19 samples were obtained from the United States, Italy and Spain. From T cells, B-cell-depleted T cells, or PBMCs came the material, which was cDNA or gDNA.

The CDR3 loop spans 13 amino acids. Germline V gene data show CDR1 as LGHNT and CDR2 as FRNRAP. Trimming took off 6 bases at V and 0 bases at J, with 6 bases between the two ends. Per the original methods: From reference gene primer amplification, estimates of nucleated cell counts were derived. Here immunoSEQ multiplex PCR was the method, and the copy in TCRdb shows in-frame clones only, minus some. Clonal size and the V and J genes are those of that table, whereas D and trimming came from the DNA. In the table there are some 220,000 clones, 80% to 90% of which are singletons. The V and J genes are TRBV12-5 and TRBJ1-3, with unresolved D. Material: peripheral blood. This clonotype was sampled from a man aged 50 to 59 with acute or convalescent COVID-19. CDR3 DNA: TGTGCTAGTGGCCGGGACTCTGGAAACACCATATATTTT. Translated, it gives CASGRDSGNTIYF.